Following are 10 T cell receptor beta chains from one sample sequenced in a study of blood T cell repertoires in COVID-19 (dated by TCRdb to about 2020). Library preparation employed the immunoSEQ multiplex PCR assay. Held by TCRdb, this immuneACCESS table contains in-frame sequences only and omits some clones. Under half of the omission traces to an unresolved V gene where checked; the cause of the rest is unknown. The sample data list roughly 120,000 clones, and 75% to 90% of these were observed just once. The top ten clones comprise 3.2% of the sample. Input material: peripheral blood. The receptors were gathered from a woman older than 75 with COVID-19, enrolled during active disease.

The genes are TRBV12-3 or TRBV12-4 and TRBJ2-3, with D possibly being TRBD2 (6 bases). This CDR3 is 13 amino acids long. The V gene lost 5 bases and the J gene lost 5 bases, with 11 bases spanning the gap. The CDR3 protein is CASSVIGRDTQYF. The CDR3 DNA follows: TGTGCCAGCAGTGTAATCGGGAGAGATACGCAGTATTTT.

The chain couples TRBV6-2 or TRBV6-3 to TRBJ2-6; weak D call: TRBD2 (6 bases). The CDR3 consists of 14 residues. Germline-derived CDR1 and CDR2 are MNHEY and SVGEGT. The V gene lost 5 bases and the J gene lost 9 bases, with 14 bases spanning the gap. The CDR3 DNA reads as TGTGCCAGCAGTACGGGACTGCGCGGCAACGTCCTGACTTTC. It encodes CASSTGLRGNVLTF.

This chain uses TRBV6-5 with TRBJ1-3; no clear D gene. Germline V lookup: CDR1 MNHEY, CDR2 SVGAGI. The V end lost 8 bases, the J end lost 4 bases, and 6 bases lay between the germline ends. CDR3 length: 11 residues. The CDR3, as DNA: TGTGCCAGCGAGGTCGGAAACACCATATATTTT. Translation gives CASEVGNTIYF.

This rearrangement joins TRBV6-5 to TRBJ1-1, with D perhaps matching TRBD1 (6 bases). Trimming took off 6 bases at V and 7 bases at J, with 15 bases between the two ends. The CDR3 length is 13 residues. Germline V gene sequence: CDR1 MNHEY, CDR2 SVGAGI. The CDR3 DNA reads TGTGCCAGCAGACTCCTCACAGGGATTGAAGCTTTCTTT. Residues: CASRLLTGIEAFF.

V gene TRBV15 combines with J gene TRBJ1-1; D not resolved. CDR1 and CDR2 (germline): LNHNV, YYDKDF (reference sequence). The CDR3 is 15 amino acids. The V end was cut by 3 bases, the J end by 0 bases, with 11 bases between. The CDR3 DNA reads as TGTGCCACCAGCAGTGACTATGAGTTGAACACTGAAGCTTTCTTT. This sequence encodes CATSSDYELNTEAFF. Full variable domain (missing parts from reference TRBV15 and TRBJ1-1): DAMVIQNPRYQVTQFGKPVTLSCSQTLNHNVMYWYQQKSSQAPKLLFHYYDKDFNNEADTPDNFQSRRPNTSFCFLDIRSPGLGDTAMYLCATSSDYELNTEAFFGQGTRLTVV.

This clone was detected once. The V call is TRBV2, the J call TRBJ1-6, with D possibly matching TRBD1 (6 bases). V was pared by 4 bases and J by 4 bases, with 11 bases between. Germline loops: CDR1 SNHLY, CDR2 FYNNEI. The CDR3 extends over 15 amino acids. CDR3 bases: TGTGCCAGCAGTGCATCCGGACAGTATAATTCACCCCTCCACTTT. Amino acids: CASSASGQYNSPLHF.

This clone was observed a few times. The chain is built from TRBV6-5 and TRBJ1-5; TRBD1 matches at 7 bases. The CDR3 totals 13 residues. Germline-derived CDR1 and CDR2 are MNHEY and SVGAGI. J lost 5 bases, V lost 4 bases, and 2 bases had no gene match. The CDR3: CASSSDRDQPQHF. The CDR3 DNA sequence: TGTGCCAGCAGTTCAGACAGGGATCAGCCCCAGCATTTT.

This chain connects TRBV6-5 to TRBJ2-7, with 9 bases that match TRBD1. The germline V gene has CDR1 MNHEY and CDR2 SVGAGI. The CDR3 has 12 residues. The trim removed 5 bases at V and 6 bases at J, leaving 2 bases unmatched. CDR3 protein: CASSRDRVEQYF. Written as DNA, the CDR3 is TGTGCCAGCAGTAGGGACAGGGTCGAGCAGTACTTC.

The chain joins TRBV13 to TRBJ2-1; D possibly corresponds to TRBD1 (5 bases). Trimming removed 5 bases from V and 6 bases from J, with 11 bases in between. The CDR3 has 13 amino acids. The germline CDR1 and CDR2 sequences are PRHDT and FYEKMQ (reference sequence). The chain's CDR3 is CASSSDRGNEQFF. The DNA of the CDR3 is TGTGCCAGCAGCAGCGACAGAGGCAATGAGCAGTTCTTC.

The J gene is TRBJ2-7, the V gene TRBV28, with D possibly TRBD1 on 6 matching bases. This CDR3 is built from 16 residues. The V and J ends lost 1 base and 3 bases respectively, with 16 bases between them. The V gene's germline CDR1 is MDHEN and CDR2 SYDVKM. DNA of the CDR3: TGTGCCAGCAGTTTATCTCTGCAGGGGAACTTCTACGAGCAGTACTTC. Its protein product is CASSLSLQGNFYEQYF.